A single sample is the source of the 27 T cell receptor beta chains below, sequenced in a study of OX40 agonist ivuxolimab in advanced cancers. Assay: immunoSEQ multiplex PCR; the TCRdb copy retains only in-frame clones and omits some. The sample yields about 44,000 clones, approximately 80% seen once. This specimen was CD4+ or CD8+ T cells sorted from blood, taken in a trial of the OX40 agonist ivuxolimab. The receptors stem from an adult with an advanced solid tumor such as melanoma, head and neck, liver or kidney cancer.

As DNA, the CDR3 is TGTGCCAGCAGTTACGGGAGCTCTGGAAACACCATATATTTT. Translating it yields CASSYGSSGNTIYF. The rearrangement joins TRBV6-5 to TRBJ1-3, with no clear D. Per the germline V gene, CDR1 is MNHEY and CDR2 is SVGAGI. Trimming removed 2 bases from V and 0 bases from J, with 5 bases in between. The CDR3 consists of 14 residues.

The rearrangement uses TRBV19 and TRBJ2-3; the D gene is possibly TRBD1 (5 bases). CDR1 and CDR2 (germline): LNHDA, SQIVND (reference sequence). Trimming removed 5 bases at V and 0 bases at J, with 12 bases between. The CDR3 totals 15 residues. Here the CDR3 DNA reads TGTGCCAGTAGTTTGGGGCAGTCTAGCACAGATACGCAGTATTTT. Its protein is CASSLGQSSTDTQYF.

The CDR3 coding sequence is TGTGCCAGCAGCCGACCCGGACAGAATAACAATGAGCAGTTCTTC. Residues: CASSRPGQNNNEQFF. The chain carries TRBV6-5 and TRBJ2-1, with D possibly being TRBD1 (6 bases). The germline V and J ends were trimmed by 6 bases and 5 bases, with 17 bases remaining between them. This CDR3 is 15 amino acids long. In germline, CDR1 is MNHEY, CDR2 SVGAGI.

This clone was counted ten times or more. This chain joins TRBV9 and TRBJ2-1, with D unclear. This CDR3 contains 15 residues. Germline CDR1 is SGDLS and CDR2 is YYNGEE. V lost 1 base, J lost 1 base, and 9 bases lay in between. The CDR3, as DNA: TGTGCCAGCAGCGTATTTCCAGAGTCCTACAATGAGCAGTTCTTC. Protein: CASSVFPESYNEQFF.

The CDR3 nucleotides read TGTGCCAGTAGGGACAGGGGCTACGAGCAGTACTTC. Its translation is CASRDRGYEQYF. J is TRBJ2-7 and V is TRBV19, with 9 bases identical to TRBD1. The CDR3 covers 12 residues. The V gene end was trimmed by 6 bases and the J gene end by 3 bases; junction bases not matched to a gene: 0. Germline values: CDR1 LNHDA, CDR2 SQIVND (reference sequence).

V is TRBV6-1 and J is TRBJ2-2, with D tentatively TRBD1 (5 bases). The germline CDR1 and CDR2 sequences are MNHNS and SASEGT. Trimming left V 2 bases short and J 1 base short, with 8 bases between. The CDR3 loop spans 15 amino acids. The CDR3 spells CASSEHRLNTGELFF. CDR3 bases: TGTGCCAGCAGTGAACACAGGTTGAACACCGGGGAGCTGTTTTTT.

This clone was detected once. The chain links TRBV4-2 to TRBJ2-3, with 9 bases matching TRBD2. The V gene's germline CDR1 is LGHNA and CDR2 YNFKEQ. After removal of 0 bases from V and 6 bases from J, the junction contained 10 bases not matched to a gene. This CDR3 has 17 residues. CDR3 in amino acids: CASSQDLAGTPADTQYF. DNA for the CDR3: TGTGCCAGCAGCCAAGACCTAGCGGGGACCCCTGCGGATACGCAGTATTTT.

The CDR3 nucleotides read TGTGCCAGCAGCCCCGGGACTAGCGGGACGTATGAGCAGTTCTTC. Its protein is CASSPGTSGTYEQFF. The chain carries TRBV7-9 and TRBJ2-1; 13 bases are shared with TRBD2. V lost 5 bases, J lost 8 bases, and 6 bases stayed unmatched. The CDR3 covers 15 residues. Germline assignment: CDR1 SEHNR and CDR2 FQNEAQ (reference sequence). Complete variable domain (other parts from reference TRBV7-9 and TRBJ2-1): DTGVSQNPRHKITKRGQNVTFRCDPISEHNRLYWYRQTLGQGPEFLTYFQNEAQLEKSRLLSDRFSAERPKGSFSTLEIQRTEQGDSAMYLCASSPGTSGTYEQFFGPGTRLTVL.

The V gene is TRBV28, the J gene TRBJ1-2; D is unresolved. The CDR3 is 13 amino acids. Germline V gene sequence: CDR1 MDHEN, CDR2 SYDVKM. With 2 bases removed from V and 3 bases from J, the gap between germline ends came to 7 bases. CDR3 region: CASSLLDDYGYTF. The CDR3 nucleotides read TGTGCCAGCAGTTTACTGGATGACTATGGCTACACCTTC.

The chain links TRBV2 to TRBJ1-1; TRBD1 matches at 7 bases. J gave up 6 bases and V 6 bases, and 7 bases lay outside the gene matches. The CDR3 sequence is 13 residues long. Germline CDR1 reads SNHLY; CDR2 reads FYNNEI. CDR3 loop: CASSDRDTPEAFF. The DNA of the CDR3 is TGTGCCAGCAGCGACAGGGACACTCCTGAAGCTTTCTTT.

This clone was seen just once. The rearrangement joins TRBV30 to TRBJ2-7; D perhaps matches TRBD1 (5 bases). Germline V gives CDR1 GTSNPN, CDR2 SVGIG (reference sequence). This CDR3 region has 12 residues. Trimming left V 0 bases short and J 3 bases short, with 6 bases between. The CDR3 protein is CAWSVGVYEQYF. In nucleotides, the CDR3 is TGTGCCTGGAGTGTAGGGGTCTACGAGCAGTACTTC. The complete variable domain, with remaining parts taken from reference TRBV30 and TRBJ2-7, reads SQTIHQWPATLVQPVGSPLSLECTVEGTSNPNLYWYRQAAGRGLQLLFYSVGIGQISSEVPQNLSASRPQDRQFILSSKKLLLSDSGFYLCAWSVGVYEQYFGPGTRLTVT.

This chain's CDR3 is CASSLLESINEKLFF. The CDR3 nucleotides read TGTGCCAGCAGCTTATTAGAGTCTATAAATGAAAAACTGTTTTTT. The gene calls are TRBV7-9 and TRBJ1-4, with D unclear. The CDR3 totals 15 residues. Germline CDR1 and CDR2: SEHNR and FQNEAQ (reference sequence). The ends were cut back, 2 bases at V and 5 bases at J, with 12 bases in the middle.

This clone was seen a single time. V usage is TRBV7-3 and J usage is TRBJ2-2; D might be TRBD2 (6 bases). Trimming shortened V by 2 bases and J by 2 bases, and 15 bases separated the two germline ends. Germline V gene sequence: CDR1 SGHTA, CDR2 FQGTGA. This CDR3 has 17 residues. The CDR3 nucleotides read TGTGCCAGCAGCTTACTCCCACTAGCCGCTAACACCGGGGAGCTGTTTTTT. Its protein product is CASSLLPLAANTGELFF.

This clone was observed a handful of times. CDR3 nucleotide sequence: TGTGCCAGCAGTAAACCGGGACTAGCGGTCAATGAGCAGTTCTTC. It codes for CASSKPGLAVNEQFF. V usage is TRBV28 and J usage is TRBJ2-1; the match to TRBD2 covers 11 bases. CDR3 length equals 15 residues. Trimming took 5 bases from V and 6 from J; bases not matched to a gene: 6. CDR1 MDHEN and CDR2 SYDVKM come from the germline V gene.

This clone was recorded only once. The chain is built from TRBV30 and TRBJ2-7, with D hard to call. Per the germline V gene, CDR1 is GTSNPN and CDR2 is SVGIG (reference sequence). The CDR3 is 10 amino acids. Trimming removed 1 base from V and 6 bases from J, with 4 bases in between. The CDR3 coding sequence is TGTGCCTGGAGTGAACGCGAGCAGTACTTC. It codes for CAWSEREQYF. Complete variable domain (other parts from reference TRBV30 and TRBJ2-7): SQTIHQWPATLVQPVGSPLSLECTVEGTSNPNLYWYRQAAGRGLQLLFYSVGIGQISSEVPQNLSASRPQDRQFILSSKKLLLSDSGFYLCAWSEREQYFGPGTRLTVT.

The rearrangement links TRBV25-1 to TRBJ2-1, with a weak D call TRBD2 (5 bases). The germline V gene encodes CDR1 MGHDK and CDR2 SYGVNS. The CDR3 is 15 amino acids. The V end was cut by 2 bases, the J end by 5 bases, with 13 bases between. CDR3 loop: CASSERGRLDNEQFF. CDR3 DNA sequence: TGTGCCAGCAGTGAACGTGGGAGACTCGACAATGAGCAGTTCTTC.

The CDR3 loop reads CASRSQDTQYF. The CDR3 DNA follows: TGTGCCAGCAGAAGCCAAGATACGCAGTATTTT. This chain uses TRBV28 with TRBJ2-3; D gene ambiguous. V lost 6 bases to trimming and J lost 5 bases, with 6 bases between them. The CDR3 sequence is 11 residues long. Germline V gene lookup returns CDR1 MDHEN and CDR2 SYDVKM. Looking up the rest from reference TRBV28 and TRBJ2-3 gives the full variable domain: DVKVTQSSRYLVKRTGEKVFLECVQDMDHENMFWYRQDPGLGLRLIYFSYDVKMKEKGDIPEGYSVSREKKERFSLILESASTNQTSMYLCASRSQDTQYFGPGTRLTVL.

This clone was observed a single time. The genes are TRBV7-8 and TRBJ2-7; D is perhaps TRBD1 or TRBD2 (5 bases each). The V gene lost 5 bases and the J gene lost 2 bases, with 13 bases spanning the gap. There are 14 residues in the CDR3. From germline, CDR1 is SGHVS and CDR2 FQNEAQ. The CDR3 sequence is CASSPPGRAYEQYF. The DNA for the CDR3 is TGTGCCAGCAGCCCACCGGGACGGGCCTACGAGCAGTACTTC.

J is TRBJ2-6 and V is TRBV19, with 7 bases aligning to TRBD2. The germline V gene has CDR1 LNHDA and CDR2 SQIVND (reference sequence). Losses at the gene ends were 5 bases for V and 2 bases for J; bases not matched to a gene: 0. The CDR3 has 14 residues. CDR3 in amino acids: CASSGGAGANVLTF. As DNA, the CDR3 is TGTGCCAGTAGTGGGGGGGCTGGGGCCAACGTCCTGACTTTC.

The genes are TRBV7-2 and TRBJ2-7, with TRBD1 identical over 10 bases. Germline V gives CDR1 SGHTA, CDR2 FQGNSA. The V segment lost 5 bases and the J segment 7 bases; nucleotides outside the gene matches: 8. The CDR3 has 14 amino acids. CDR3 in amino acids: CASSPRQGAGEQYF. CDR3 DNA sequence: TGTGCCAGCAGCCCACGACAGGGGGCGGGTGAGCAGTACTTC.

The V call is TRBV28, the J call TRBJ1-1; D gene uncertain. The CDR3 consists of 14 residues. The ends were cut back, 8 bases at V and 5 bases at J, with 18 bases in the middle. The germline V gene has CDR1 MDHEN and CDR2 SYDVKM. The DNA for the CDR3 is TGTGCCAGCTCAGAGGCTTTCTTGGGGACTGAAGCTTTCTTT. Encoded protein: CASSEAFLGTEAFF.

The V call is TRBV12-5, the J call TRBJ1-1, with unresolved D. CDR1 and CDR2 from the germline V gene are LGHNT and FRNRAP. CDR3 length equals 13 residues. V gave up 1 base and J gave up 2 bases, with 5 bases separating them. As DNA, the CDR3 is TGTGCTAGTGGTTTGGGATTTAACACTGAAGCTTTCTTT. Residues: CASGLGFNTEAFF.

Only a few counts were recorded for this clone. The chain has TRBV19 and TRBJ2-6; the D gene is possibly TRBD2 (5 bases). In germline, CDR1 is LNHDA, CDR2 SQIVND (reference sequence). V gave up 7 bases and J gave up 0 bases, with 10 bases separating them. CDR3 length: 15 amino acids. CDR3 in DNA: TGTGCCAGTAACGCCCGGGGCTCTGGGGCCAACGTCCTGACTTTC. Translating it yields CASNARGSGANVLTF.

CDR3 coding DNA: TGCGCCAGCAGCAAAGGGGACGCGGGGTGGAATCAGCCCCAGCATTTT. Amino acid sequence: CASSKGDAGWNQPQHF. The chain employs TRBV4-1 and TRBJ1-5, with D perhaps matching TRBD1 (5 bases). The CDR3 loop spans 16 amino acids. Trimming left V 5 bases short and J 4 bases short, with 18 bases between. In germline, CDR1 is MGHRA, CDR2 YSYEKL.

The CDR3 DNA reads TGTGCCAGCAGCTTACCTCAGAGCGGGAGGACCTCCTACGAGCAGTACTTC. Its translation is CASSLPQSGRTSYEQYF. This chain connects TRBV7-9 to TRBJ2-7; 9 bases align to TRBD2. CDR1 is SEHNR and CDR2 is FQNEAQ in the germline V gene (reference sequence). V shed 2 bases, J shed 0 bases, and the junction held 8 bases outside the gene matches. The CDR3 extends over 17 amino acids.

The rearrangement links TRBV28 to TRBJ2-5; D gene unclear. Trimming pared 5 bases from V and 4 bases from J, leaving 14 bases between. The CDR3 totals 14 residues. CDR1 and CDR2 (germline): MDHEN, SYDVKM. The CDR3 DNA sequence: TGTGCCAGCAGTCCCCGACCGCAAAGAGAGACCCAGTACTTC. Its translation: CASSPRPQRETQYF.

The gene calls are TRBV28 and TRBJ2-7, with 9 bases that match TRBD1. CDR1 MDHEN and CDR2 SYDVKM come from the germline V gene. V shed 4 bases and J 2 bases; nucleotides not matched to a gene: 6. CDR3 length: 15 amino acids. The chain's CDR3 is CASSSRDRAPYEQYF. CDR3 sequence (DNA): TGTGCCAGCAGTTCCCGGGACAGGGCGCCCTACGAGCAGTACTTC.